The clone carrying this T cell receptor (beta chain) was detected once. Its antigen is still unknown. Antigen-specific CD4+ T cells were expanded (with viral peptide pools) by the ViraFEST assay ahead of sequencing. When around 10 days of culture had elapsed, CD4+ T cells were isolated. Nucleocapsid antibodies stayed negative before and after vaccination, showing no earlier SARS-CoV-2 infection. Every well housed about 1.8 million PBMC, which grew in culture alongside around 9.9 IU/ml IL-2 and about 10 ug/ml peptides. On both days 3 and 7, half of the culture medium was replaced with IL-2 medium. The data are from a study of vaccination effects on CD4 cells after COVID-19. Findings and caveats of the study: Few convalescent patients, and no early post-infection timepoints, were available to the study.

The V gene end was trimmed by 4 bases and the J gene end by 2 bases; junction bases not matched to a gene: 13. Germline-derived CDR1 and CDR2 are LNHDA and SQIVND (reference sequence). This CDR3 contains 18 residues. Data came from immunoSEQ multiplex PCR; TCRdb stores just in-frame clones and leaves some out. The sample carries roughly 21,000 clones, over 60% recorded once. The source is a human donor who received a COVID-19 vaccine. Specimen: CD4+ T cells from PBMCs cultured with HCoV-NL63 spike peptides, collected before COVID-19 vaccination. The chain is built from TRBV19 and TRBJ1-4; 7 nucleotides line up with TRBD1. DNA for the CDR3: TGTGCCAGTAGTACAAACAGGGGTTTCGCTGGCACTAATGAAAAACTGTTTTTT. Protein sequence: CASSTNRGFAGTNEKLFF.